This T cell receptor beta chain was observed in a study of blood T cell repertoires in COVID-19 (dated by TCRdb to 2018 to 2021). General notes on the study: Samples from collaborators originated in the United States, Italy and Spain and spanned both the acute and convalescent phases of COVID-19. A freely available public database, intended as a resource for researchers studying the immune response to SARS-CoV-2, is where the repertoires were released. HLA class I and class II types, where available, came from metadata supplied by the sample provider rather than from assay-based typing. The material from the prospective study consisted of cDNA or gDNA derived from T cells, B-cell-depleted T cells, or PBMCs. Samples were obtained from the ongoing ImmuneRACE study (first 160 participants) and from 1,254 subjects provided by 6 global collaborators. The dataset comprised deeply sampled blood TCRbeta repertoires from subjects exposed to, actively infected with, or recovered from COVID-19. Nearly every sample came with metadata listing a de-identified subject ID, COVID-19 status, age in years and sex. The paper as a whole reports these results and caveats: The amount of clinical and demographic metadata varied by source and participant and was provided uncurated.

One collaborating source in Seattle enrolled patients while the patients were actively infected and followed the patients over time throughout the course of disease. Collaborating institutions collected whole blood in K2EDTA tubes following their own protocols. Collaborator samples were shipped for TCRbeta analysis as frozen whole blood, isolated PBMCs, or DNA extracted from either sample type. The CDR3 contains 12 residues, cysteine and phenylalanine counted. Here the CDR3 DNA is all that survives: 36 bases in frame from base 1. CDR1 SQVTM and CDR2 ANQGSEA are derived from the germline V gene. The trim is 7 bases for V and 7 bases for J, with a gap of 16 bases between the germline ends. TCRbeta CDR3 regions were amplified from genomic DNA by means of the immunoSEQ Assay, a bias-controlled multiplex PCR. The paper's processing steps were these. The number of nucleated cells in each sample was estimated from the amplification of reference gene primers within the assay. Sequence reads were collapsed and filtered to measure the absolute abundance of every unique TCRbeta CDR3 rearrangement. For each sample, productive Simpson clonality was calculated as the square root of Simpson's diversity index across productive rearrangements. TCRdb provides this immuneACCESS table in a form limited to in-frame rearrangements. Some clones are lacking; in checked studies, under half of them reflect an unresolved V gene, and why the rest are absent is not known. V and J calls and clone size are given by that table; D and trimming were obtained from the DNA. This sample gives hundreds of thousands of clones in total; 86% of them show up just once. Of the sample, around 13% is held by the ten largest clones.

Concerning this clone itself: There is no known antigen for this receptor. The sample holds no much larger clone one base away, and base qualities are not on file.

Input material: peripheral blood. The clonotype originates from a woman in her 70s with COVID-19, enrolled during active disease. Recombination connected TRBV29-1 to TRBJ2-5; the best D guess is TRBD1, with 5 bases matching. CDR3 loop: CSGRQTSGTQYF. The sequenced DNA is TGCAGCGGCAGACAGACTTCGGGGACCCAGTACTTC.